This passage covers 19 T cell receptor beta chains from one sample sequenced in a study of cytomegalovirus exposure and HLA in healthy donors. The PCR ran on 60 Vbeta and 13 Jbeta primers. Profiling relied on immunoSEQ multiplex PCR, and the TCRdb table lists in-frame clones only, not all of them. Of 150,000 to 200,000 clones in the sample, more than 80% were seen once. The material sequenced was PBMCs. These receptors were taken from a woman in her late teens or twenties in good health and CMV-seronegative.

The chain combines TRBV5-1 with TRBJ1-2; 7 nucleotides align to TRBD1. Germline lookup yields CDR1 SGHRS and CDR2 YFSETQ. Losses at the gene ends were 1 base for V and 0 bases for J; bases not matched to a gene: 18. There are 20 residues in the CDR3. This chain's CDR3 is CASSLFLMSQGDSSNYGYTF. CDR3 DNA sequence: TGCGCCAGCAGCTTGTTTTTAATGTCCCAGGGGGACTCCTCTAACTATGGCTACACCTTC. The complete variable domain, with remaining parts taken from reference TRBV5-1 and TRBJ1-2, reads KAGVTQTPRYLIKTRGQQVTLSCSPISGHRSVSWYQQTPGQGLQFLFEYFSETQRNKGNFPGRFSGRQFSNSRSEMNVSTLELGDSALYLCASSLFLMSQGDSSNYGYTFGSGTRLTVV.

The chain is built from TRBV7-6 and TRBJ1-2; TRBD1 aligns across 7 bases. Per the germline V gene, CDR1 is SGHVS and CDR2 is FNYEAQ. CDR3 length equals 14 residues. The trim removed 4 bases at V and 6 bases at J, leaving 8 bases unmatched. The CDR3 nucleotides are TGTGCCAGCAGCTCCTTCGACAGGGTCGATGGCTACACCTTC. It codes for CASSSFDRVDGYTF.

A few counts support this clone. The V call is TRBV2, the J call TRBJ1-2, with D possibly matching TRBD1 (5 bases). Germline-derived CDR1 and CDR2 are SNHLY and FYNNEI. Trimming cost V 8 bases and J 3 bases, with 13 bases left between them. The CDR3 covers 13 residues. The CDR3 loop reads CASLPGGDYGYTF. The CDR3, as DNA: TGTGCCAGCTTACCCGGGGGGGACTATGGCTACACCTTC.

The rearrangement joins TRBV10-1 to TRBJ2-1; D gene unclear. The CDR3 covers 14 residues. CDR1 is WNHNN and CDR2 is SYGVQD in the germline V gene (reference sequence). Deletions cut 5 bases from V and 1 base from J, with 9 bases between. CDR3 coding DNA: TGCGCCAGCAGTAGGTCCAGGTCCTACAATGAGCAGTTCTTC. As protein: CASSRSRSYNEQFF.

The V and J genes are TRBV9 and TRBJ1-1, with D perhaps matching TRBD1 (5 bases). This CDR3 has 14 amino acids. The germline gives CDR1 SGDLS, CDR2 YYNGEE. V was clipped by 2 bases and J by 7 bases, with 15 bases between them. CDR3 protein: CASSVGSGFGEAFF. The CDR3 coding sequence is TGTGCCAGCAGCGTCGGATCAGGGTTCGGTGAAGCTTTCTTT.

The chain recombines TRBV28 with TRBJ1-1; a weak D match, TRBD1 (6 bases). The CDR3 runs to 14 residues. Germline lookup yields CDR1 MDHEN and CDR2 SYDVKM. Trimming removed 6 bases from V and 4 bases from J, with 15 bases in between. The DNA of the CDR3 is TGTGCCAGCAGCTACGGAGACAGGACCACTGAAGCTTTCTTT. This encodes CASSYGDRTTEAFF.

V usage is TRBV5-4 and J usage is TRBJ2-1; a weak D match, TRBD1 (5 bases). Trimming left V 4 bases short and J 8 bases short, with 10 bases between. The CDR3 covers 12 residues. CDR1 and CDR2 (germline): SGHNT, YYREEE (reference sequence). The chain's CDR3 is CASSTGFDEQFF. CDR3 nucleotide sequence: TGTGCCAGCAGCACAGGCTTTGATGAGCAGTTCTTC.

V usage is TRBV4-1 and J usage is TRBJ2-7, with D unclear. The length of the CDR3 is 15 residues. V dropped 2 bases and J dropped 2 bases, with 13 bases sitting between them. Per germline, CDR1 MGHRA and CDR2 YSYEKL. CDR3 DNA: TGCGCCAGCAGCCAAAAAGACAACCCGACCTACGAGCAGTACTTC. It codes for CASSQKDNPTYEQYF.

The V and J genes are TRBV6-1 and TRBJ2-1; 10 nucleotides agree with TRBD2. In germline, CDR1 is MNHNS, CDR2 SASEGT. The CDR3 runs 16 residues. Germline trimming cut 4 bases from V and 6 bases from J; bases unmatched to any gene: 9. The CDR3 bases are TGTGCCAGCAGTGTCAAAGCGGGAGGGCCTAGCAATGAGCAGTTCTTC. Its protein is CASSVKAGGPSNEQFF.

This rearrangement joins TRBV28 to TRBJ2-7, with D perhaps TRBD1 (5 bases). The CDR3 contains 14 residues. The germline V gene encodes CDR1 MDHEN and CDR2 SYDVKM. The V and J ends lost 6 bases and 4 bases respectively, with 16 bases between them. The chain's CDR3 is CASSSRDVVYEQYF. CDR3 in DNA: TGTGCCAGCAGCTCCAGGGATGTGGTGTACGAGCAGTACTTC.

The genes are TRBV5-4 and TRBJ2-2; weak D call: TRBD2 (6 bases). This CDR3 contains 17 residues. The germline gives CDR1 SGHNT, CDR2 YYREEE (reference sequence). V lost 4 bases and J lost 5, with 21 bases in between. DNA for the CDR3: TGTGCCAGCAGCCCGTCTGGAGGGAGGAGGGAGACCGGGGAGCTGTTTTTT. Protein: CASSPSGGRRETGELFF.

This clone was observed a few times. The V call is TRBV28, the J call TRBJ1-2; TRBD1 might be the D (6 bases). Per the germline V gene, CDR1 is MDHEN and CDR2 is SYDVKM. This CDR3 is 13 amino acids long. V gave up 5 bases and J gave up 4 bases, with 11 bases separating them. This CDR3 reads CASSTDRTYGYTF. Here the CDR3 DNA reads TGTGCCAGCAGTACAGACAGGACCTATGGCTACACCTTC.

The sample holds a few counts of this clone. The rearrangement joins TRBV12-1 to TRBJ1-4; no DNA check was done on the table's D call, TRBD1. TRBV12-1 is given as a pseudogene. The CDR3 runs to 18 residues. CDR3 nucleotide sequence: TGTGCCAGCAGCTTTTTCGGGGGGACAGGGTTGGGCGCAGAAAAACTGTTTTTT. Residues: CASSFFGGTGLGAEKLFF.

The V call is TRBV28, the J call TRBJ1-5; 10 bases match TRBD1. Germline V gives CDR1 MDHEN, CDR2 SYDVKM. V was clipped by 1 base and J by 5 bases; unmatched bases: 2. The CDR3 loop spans 15 amino acids. DNA for the CDR3: TGTGCCAGCAGTTTATTTGGGACAGGGGATCAGCCCCAGCATTTT. Protein sequence: CASSLFGTGDQPQHF.

The J gene is TRBJ2-7, the V gene TRBV30; tentatively, D is TRBD2 (5 bases). This CDR3 is built from 10 residues. Germline loops: CDR1 GTSNPN, CDR2 SVGIG (reference sequence). The V and J ends lost 5 bases and 4 bases respectively, with 6 bases between them. CDR3 sequence: CAWGGYEQYF. The CDR3 DNA follows: TGTGCCTGGGGAGGTTACGAGCAGTACTTC.

The chain is built from TRBV6-1 and TRBJ1-6; a weak D match, TRBD1 (5 bases). The CDR3 is 14 residues long. V lost 10 bases to trimming and J lost 5 bases, with 15 bases between them. From germline, CDR1 is MNHNS and CDR2 SASEGT. The chain's CDR3 is CATFRRGNNSPLHF. In DNA, the CDR3 is TGTGCCACCTTCAGACGGGGGAATAATTCACCCCTCCACTTT.

This clone has a handful of counts. The chain couples TRBV7-9 to TRBJ2-2; 8 nucleotides align to TRBD2. The CDR3 contains 15 residues. CDR1 SEHNR and CDR2 FQNEAQ come from the germline V gene (reference sequence). The V and J ends lost 2 bases and 9 bases, in that order; junction bases with no gene match: 8. CDR3 sequence: CASSLPGGAFRELFF. CDR3 nucleotides: TGTGCCAGCAGCTTACCGGGGGGGGCGTTCCGGGAGCTGTTTTTT.

The J gene is TRBJ2-5, the V gene TRBV18; D is perhaps TRBD1 (5 bases). The DNA end is more similar to TRBJ2-7, so the J call may be wrong. The CDR3 loop spans 14 amino acids. Germline CDR1 KGHSH, CDR2 LQKENI. The CDR3 coding sequence is TGTGCCAGCTCACCGGACACTGGACGTTACGAGCAGTACTTC. It specifies CASSPDTGRYEQYF.

The CDR3 reads CASSETLEGLSEAFF. The CDR3 DNA reads as TGTGCCAGCAGTGAGACCTTGGAGGGGCTCTCTGAAGCTTTCTTT. The chain couples TRBV2 to TRBJ1-1, with TRBD1 as a possible D gene (5 bases). With 3 bases removed from V and 6 bases from J, the gap between germline ends came to 17 bases. CDR1 and CDR2 from the germline V gene are SNHLY and FYNNEI. The CDR3 is 15 amino acids.